This T cell receptor (beta chain) was sequenced for a study of shared clonotypes between healthy human individuals (TCRdb year 2020). Study-wide context: A few men and a couple of women, aged 18 to 49 years, made up the cohort. For each donor, CD4 naive and CD4 memory were each run on three plates, CD8 naive on two plates, and CD8 memory on one plate. To estimate repertoire size and how much clonotype sharing occurs between individuals, the study deeply sequenced the blood TCR repertoires of several healthy adults. To increase sequencing depth and limit assay-specific biases, TCR repertoire library preparation and sequencing were carried out by different laboratories using diverse techniques. Each donor's leukapheresis produced roughly between roughly 0.85 and 9 billion PBMCs. Study-level results and caveats: Clonotypes shared by all four sorted-subset donors showed higher generation probabilities than non-shared clonotypes. Because the study included a small number of donors, the genetic and exposure-history diversity represented was limited. When a handful of donors were compared, the shared fraction of clonotypes was around 4.6% for naive CD4, around 3.6% for naive CD8, more than 2% for memory CD4, and about 0.36% for memory CD8. Rarefaction of sorted-subset datasets indicated incomplete sequencing despite the large sequencing depth. Sampling was limited to blood, and TCR repertoires in tissue likely differ from TCR repertoires in blood. Naive subsets generally had larger estimated clonotype richness than memory subsets. Pairwise subsampling led to the expectation that sequencing depth would affect the degree of clonotype sharing among donors.

Using the deep immunoSEQ assay, multiplex PCR amplified TCR CDR3 regions from genomic DNA. Genomic DNA extracted from each cell subset was distributed evenly over all wells of several immunoSEQ 96-well plates, and each plate served as one replicate. For sorted subsets, 200 ng of genomic DNA, equivalent to about 30,000 T cell genomes, went into each replicate PCR. The purified libraries were quantified using a Qubit 3.0 fluorometer, sized with a Bioanalyzer 2100, and then quantified again using the KAPA Library Quantification kit. A separate single-read 150-cycle Illumina NextSeq 550 flow cell was used to sequence each immunoSEQ 96-well plate. In the authors' own workflow: Because the immunoSEQ output included only junctional sequences and no quality scores, the filtering could not be the same as the filtering used for full-length reads. To assign V/J genes and CDR3, sequences were annotated against IMGT germline references using PyIR, a Python wrapper for IgBLAST v1.9. Reads with weak V/J assignments (E-value above 1e-6), missing CDR3, stop codons, out-of-frame junctions, or ambiguous translated residues were removed. A V3J clonotype was defined by an identical inferred V gene, J gene, and CDR3 amino acid sequence. Percentage overlap between repertoires was calculated by dividing the number of shared unique clonotypes by the size of the smaller repertoire. Repertoire richness was assessed with RTK rarefaction, the Chao1 estimator, and Recon v2.1 estimates of unobserved clonotypes. For all TCRbeta clonotypes obtained by the gDNA method from a few donors, generation probabilities were computed with OLGA. As stored in TCRdb, this immuneACCESS dataset retains in-frame rearrangements with V and J assigned. A fraction of the clones does not appear; measured against another copy, unresolved V genes explain less than half of the discrepancy, and the remainder lacks a known reason. Clone size and the V and J calls come from that table; the DNA yielded D and trimming. For this sample the table gives millions of clones, of which around 93% were detected only once. The leading ten clones occupy about 1.5% of the sample.

CD8 naive samples were CD45RO-negative cells positively selected for CCR7, giving a CD45RA+CCR7+ population that excluded TemRA cells. Healthy HIV-negative adults with no recently reported acute infections or vaccinations were included as donors. All donors were Caucasian adults living in Nashville, Tennessee, USA. Blood was obtained by leukapheresis, after which PBMCs were separated by Ficoll-Histopaque density gradient centrifugation and cryopreserved in liquid nitrogen vapor phase. Analytical flow cytometry was used to check the purity and quantity of every magnetically sorted T cell population. Each sorted fraction had its genomic DNA isolated and then quantified by UV absorbance on a Nanodrop 2000c. Concerning this clone: Its antigen is unknown. No base quality values were provided; no much bigger clone lies one nucleotide off.

The cysteine opens and the phenylalanine closes a CDR3 of 16 amino acids. Here the CDR3 DNA is all that survives: 48 bases in frame from base 1. Trimmed from V: 2 bases; trimmed from J: 4 bases; junction bases lacking a gene match: 10. From the germline V gene, CDR1 is SNHLY and CDR2 is FYNNEI. Sequencing used naive CD8+ T cells from PBMCs. What the cell subset or site label conveys for this sample: CD45RA+CCR7+. The V and J genes are TRBV2 and TRBJ1-2; TRBD1 agrees with 7 junctional bases. The receptor's source is a man aged 18 to 35 in good health. Some clones in this sample may be carry-over from other donors' samples. CDR3 reads: CASSEKRGQLSYGYTF. The DNA sequence is as follows: TGTGCCAGCAGTGAAAAGAGGGGACAGCTTAGCTATGGCTACACCTTC.